Below, 31 T cell receptor beta chains from the same sample are listed, as sequenced in a study of technical replicates of blood from several donors. Repertoires were generated with immunoSEQ multiplex PCR, while TCRdb's copy carries only in-frame clones and drops some. The data hold about 72,000 clones, with 92% observed a single time. Sequenced material: T cells isolated from PBMCs. These receptors were obtained from a human donor in good health.

In its sample, this clone was seen once. The chain uses TRBV7-9 and TRBJ2-1; no definite D call. The CDR3 is 16 residues long. Trimming removed 1 base at V and 0 bases at J, with 10 bases between. Germline V gene lookup returns CDR1 SEHNR and CDR2 FQNEAQ (reference sequence). The CDR3 DNA reads as TGTGCCAGCAGCTTAGATGGCACAAACTCCTACAATGAGCAGTTCTTC. Translating gives CASSLDGTNSYNEQFF. Based on the CDR3 plus reference TRBV7-9 and TRBJ2-1, the full variable domain is DTGVSQNPRHKITKRGQNVTFRCDPISEHNRLYWYRQTLGQGPEFLTYFQNEAQLEKSRLLSDRFSAERPKGSFSTLEIQRTEQGDSAMYLCASSLDGTNSYNEQFFGPGTRLTVL.

The chain joins TRBV5-1 to TRBJ1-1; D unresolved. The CDR3 covers 15 residues. The V gene lost 0 bases and the J gene lost 1 base, with 10 bases spanning the gap. The germline CDR1 and CDR2 sequences are SGHRS and YFSETQ. In nucleotides, the CDR3 is TGCGCCAGCAGCTTGGCCGGGAGACAGAACACTGAAGCTTTCTTT. Translated: CASSLAGRQNTEAFF.

The chain joins TRBV5-4 to TRBJ2-7; 9 nucleotides line up with TRBD1. This CDR3 has 14 residues. Germline CDR1 is SGHNT and CDR2 is YYREEE (reference sequence). The J segment lost 5 bases and the V segment lost 1 base, leaving 4 bases of the junction unmatched. CDR3 sequence: CASSLLDRGNEQYF. DNA of the CDR3: TGTGCCAGCAGCTTGCTCGACAGGGGGAACGAGCAGTACTTC.

V is TRBV7-2 and J is TRBJ2-2; D is perhaps TRBD2 (5 bases). In germline, CDR1 is SGHTA, CDR2 FQGNSA. Deletions cut 2 bases from V and 3 bases from J, with 10 bases between. The CDR3 contains 15 residues. This CDR3 reads CASSLFLADTGELFF. Written as DNA, the CDR3 is TGTGCCAGCAGCTTATTCCTAGCTGACACCGGGGAGCTGTTTTTT.

As for this clone: One end of the junction is discordant with germline, which a read error may explain. The genes are TRBV28 and TRBJ2-7; 8 nucleotides align to TRBD1. Germline V gives CDR1 MDHEN, CDR2 SYDVKM. This CDR3 region has 15 residues. CDR3 loop: CATFKTPGTGGLLDF. CDR3 DNA sequence: TGTGCCACCTTTAAAACTCCCGGGACAGGTGGACTCCTAGACTTC. Based on the CDR3 plus reference TRBV28 and TRBJ2-7, the full variable domain is DVKVTQSSRYLVKRTGEKVFLECVQDMDHENMFWYRQDPGLGLRLIYFSYDVKMKEKGDIPEGYSVSREKKERFSLILESASTNQTSMYLCATFKTPGTGGLLDFGPGTRLTVT.

The CDR3 loop is CSVVLAGYEQYF. CDR3 bases: TGCAGCGTTGTACTAGCGGGTTACGAGCAGTACTTC. V and J are TRBV29-1 and TRBJ2-7, with 9 bases lining up with TRBD2. Trimming at V came to 4 bases and at J to 4 bases, leaving 2 bases not matched to a gene. CDR3 length: 12 amino acids. Germline-derived CDR1 and CDR2 are SQVTM and ANQGSEA.

This clone was found once. The chain couples TRBV5-6 to TRBJ2-1; D might be TRBD1 (6 bases). CDR1 SGHDT and CDR2 YYEEEE come from the germline V gene. The V gene lost 5 bases and the J gene lost 5 bases, with 23 bases spanning the gap. The CDR3 is made up of 17 amino acids. The CDR3 protein is CASRNIMDRAEHNEQFF. The DNA of the CDR3 is TGTGCCAGCAGGAATATAATGGACAGAGCCGAGCACAATGAGCAGTTCTTC.

This chain connects TRBV5-1 to TRBJ1-3; D may be TRBD1 (5 bases). The CDR3 runs 15 residues. Trimming removed 5 bases from V and 0 bases from J, with 12 bases in between. Germline-derived CDR1 and CDR2 are SGHRS and YFSETQ. The CDR3 sequence: CASRAGPNSGNTIYF. The DNA for the CDR3 is TGCGCCAGCAGGGCGGGACCCAACTCTGGAAACACCATATATTTT.

The chain joins TRBV7-6 to TRBJ2-3, with 13 bases matching TRBD2. The CDR3 runs to 16 residues. The J segment lost 2 bases and the V segment lost 5 bases, leaving 4 bases of the junction unmatched. Germline values: CDR1 SGHVS, CDR2 FNYEAQ. Here the CDR3 reads CASSKTSGGLTDTQYF. The CDR3 DNA reads as TGTGCCAGCAGCAAGACTAGCGGGGGGCTCACAGATACGCAGTATTTT.

This clone was detected once. The chain recombines TRBV18 with TRBJ2-7; TRBD1 matches 9 bases. The CDR3 contains 16 residues. In germline, CDR1 is KGHSH, CDR2 LQKENI. Trimming took 4 bases from V and 0 from J; bases not matched to a gene: 7. The CDR3 sequence: CASSLTGTGSSYEQYF. The CDR3 nucleotides are TGTGCCAGCTCACTTACCGGGACAGGGAGCTCCTACGAGCAGTACTTC.

V and J are TRBV29-1 and TRBJ2-5; perhaps TRBD2 as D (7 bases). The J call may be incorrect, as the DNA end agrees better with TRBJ2-7. The CDR3 spans 13 residues. CDR1 and CDR2 from the germline V gene are SQVTM and ANQGSEA. The DNA of the CDR3 is TGCAGCGTTTCAAAGGGGGGGAACTACGAGCAGTACTTC. Its translation: CSVSKGGNYEQYF.

This sequence joins TRBV19 and TRBJ2-3; D gene ambiguous. The V and J ends lost 8 bases and 2 bases respectively, with 11 bases between them. This CDR3 contains 13 residues. CDR1 LNHDA and CDR2 SQIVND come from the germline V gene (reference sequence). In nucleotides, the CDR3 is TGTGCCAGTGCCAGTATGTCCACAGATACGCAGTATTTT. Its translation: CASASMSTDTQYF.

The V call is TRBV4-3, the J call TRBJ2-1; 8 bases line up with TRBD2. V trimming: 1 base; J trimming: 9 bases; junction bases outside the gene matches: 14. The germline gives CDR1 LGHNA, CDR2 YSLEER. The CDR3 consists of 17 residues. The CDR3 sequence is CASSQVLFLREGVEQFF. DNA for the CDR3: TGCGCCAGCAGCCAAGTTCTGTTTTTACGGGAGGGCGTTGAGCAGTTCTTC.

The chain carries TRBV5-1 and TRBJ2-1; 9 nucleotides match TRBD2. V trimming: 4 bases; J trimming: 9 bases; junction bases outside the gene matches: 11. The CDR3 loop spans 15 amino acids. In germline, CDR1 is SGHRS, CDR2 YFSETQ. CDR3 in DNA: TGCGCCAGCAGCCCCGAGGATAGCGGGAGTGCTGAGCAGTTCTTC. Its translation: CASSPEDSGSAEQFF.

This chain uses TRBV7-8 with TRBJ2-7; TRBD2 aligns across 7 bases. The germline gives CDR1 SGHVS, CDR2 FQNEAQ. V lost 1 base, J lost 0 bases, and 15 bases stayed unmatched. The CDR3 is 19 amino acids. DNA for the CDR3: TGTGCCAGCAGCTTAGGAGCCCTTTACGAGCGGGGAGACTCCTACGAGCAGTACTTC. It is translated as CASSLGALYERGDSYEQYF. The full variable domain, its missing parts supplied by reference TRBV7-8 and TRBJ2-7, is GAGVSQSPRYKVAKRGQDVALRCDPISGHVSLFWYQQALGQGPEFLTYFQNEAQLDKSGLPSDRFFAERPEGSVSTLKIQRTQQEDSAVYLCASSLGALYERGDSYEQYFGPGTRLTVT.

V is TRBV27 and J is TRBJ2-7, with D possibly TRBD1 on 6 matching bases. Trimming shortened V by 6 bases and J by 6 bases, and 21 bases separated the two germline ends. CDR3 length equals 15 residues. Germline CDR1 MNHEY, CDR2 SMNVEV (reference sequence). CDR3 residues: CASSPSRGRTVEQYF. The CDR3 bases are TGTGCCAGCAGCCCCTCCAGGGGCCGGACGGTCGAGCAGTACTTC.

This clone showed up just once. The chain couples TRBV7-3 to TRBJ1-1, with 7 bases that match TRBD1. The CDR3 has 14 amino acids. V lost 3 bases and J lost 4; bases outside the gene matches: 5. The V gene's germline CDR1 is SGHTA and CDR2 FQGTGA. CDR3 in DNA: TGTGCCAGCAGCTTGGACAGGCGAGGCACTGAAGCTTTCTTT. Translated: CASSLDRRGTEAFF.

The V and J genes are TRBV18 and TRBJ2-2, with 11 nucleotides matching TRBD1. Trimming removed 0 bases from V and 4 bases from J; junction bases left unmatched: 4. Germline values: CDR1 KGHSH, CDR2 LQKENI. The CDR3 sequence is 17 residues long. The CDR3 bases are TGTGCCAGCTCACCACCGGGACAGGGGGGTGCCACCGGGGAGCTGTTTTTT. Translated: CASSPPGQGGATGELFF.

This chain links TRBV6-5 with TRBJ1-2, with TRBD1 identical over 8 bases. V was pared by 0 bases and J by 4 bases, with 7 bases of the junction left unmatched. Germline CDR1 MNHEY, CDR2 SVGAGI. The CDR3 sequence is 16 residues long. The CDR3 is CASSYSTGERTYGYTF. The CDR3 bases are TGTGCCAGCAGTTACTCGACAGGGGAGCGGACCTATGGCTACACCTTC.

This chain uses TRBV2 with TRBJ1-2; D is unresolved. Germline CDR1 reads SNHLY; CDR2 reads FYNNEI. V dropped 0 bases and J dropped 7 bases, with 12 bases sitting between them. The CDR3 loop spans 14 amino acids. The CDR3: CASSEANQRSGYTF. As DNA, the CDR3 is TGTGCCAGCAGTGAAGCAAACCAGCGGAGTGGCTACACCTTC.

The chain carries TRBV4-3 and TRBJ2-7, with 10 bases lining up with TRBD2. Trimming cost V 1 base and J 2 bases; bases outside gene matches: 14. CDR1 LGHNA and CDR2 YSLEER come from the germline V gene. The CDR3 length is 19 residues. CDR3 protein: CASSQAESASGSITYEQYF. For the CDR3, the DNA is TGCGCCAGCAGCCAAGCCGAGTCGGCTAGCGGGAGTATAACCTACGAGCAGTACTTC.

The chain combines TRBV27 with TRBJ1-1; D remains ambiguous. The germline V gene encodes CDR1 MNHEY and CDR2 SMNVEV (reference sequence). CDR3 length: 13 amino acids. V lost 1 base, J lost 1 base, and 4 bases lay in between. This CDR3 reads CASSLYRNTEAFF. Here the CDR3 DNA reads TGTGCCAGCAGTTTATATAGGAACACTGAAGCTTTCTTT.

J is TRBJ2-7 and V is TRBV6-5, with D perhaps matching TRBD2 (5 bases). CDR3 length: 14 residues. Germline CDR1 is MNHEY and CDR2 is SVGAGI. Trimming left V 0 bases short and J 3 bases short, with 9 bases between. For the CDR3, the DNA is TGTGCCAGCAGTTACTCGATTCGGGGCTACGAGCAGTACTTC. It encodes CASSYSIRGYEQYF.

This chain joins TRBV6-5 and TRBJ2-7; D is uncertain. This CDR3 region has 13 residues. The germline V and J ends were trimmed by 0 bases and 3 bases, with 6 bases remaining between them. In germline, CDR1 is MNHEY, CDR2 SVGAGI. CDR3 coding DNA: TGTGCCAGCAGTTACTCCGGGTACTACGAGCAGTACTTC. Protein sequence: CASSYSGYYEQYF.

The V call is TRBV4-2, the J call TRBJ1-4, with TRBD1 matching 10 bases. The CDR3 sequence is 15 residues long. Trimming removed 0 bases from V and 10 bases from J; junction bases left unmatched: 5. The V gene's germline CDR1 is LGHNA and CDR2 YNFKEQ. Written as DNA, the CDR3 is TGTGCCAGCAGCCAAGAAGACAGGGGGCACGGAAAACTGTTTTTT. Amino acids: CASSQEDRGHGKLFF.

This chain links TRBV6-1 with TRBJ1-5, with 7 nucleotides matching TRBD1. Germline V gene sequence: CDR1 MNHNS, CDR2 SASEGT. The CDR3 consists of 14 residues. After removal of 4 bases from V and 4 bases from J, the junction contained 4 bases not matched to a gene. Written as DNA, the CDR3 is TGTGCCAGCAGTGGGACAGGCGGGAATCAGCCCCAGCATTTT. Translated, it gives CASSGTGGNQPQHF.

The V gene is TRBV19, the J gene TRBJ2-1; TRBD2 matches at 12 bases. The CDR3 has 16 amino acids. Trimming took 3 bases from V and 4 from J; bases not matched to a gene: 4. Germline CDR1 LNHDA, CDR2 SQIVND (reference sequence). CDR3 DNA sequence: TGTGCCAGTAGTATGAGGACTAGCGGGATATACAATGAGCAGTTCTTC. Translated: CASSMRTSGIYNEQFF.

CDR3 residues: CAAGTGLGEQFF. CDR3 nucleotide sequence: TGTGCCGCAGGGACAGGTCTGGGTGAGCAGTTCTTC. The chain joins TRBV7-2 to TRBJ2-1, with 8 nucleotides matching TRBD1. The CDR3 spans 12 residues. Germline V lookup: CDR1 SGHTA, CDR2 FQGNSA. The J segment lost 9 bases and the V segment lost 11 bases, leaving 9 bases of the junction unmatched.

The genes are TRBV2 and TRBJ1-2; 7 positions agree with TRBD1. The CDR3 covers 11 residues. V was clipped by 7 bases and J by 8 bases; unmatched bases: 4. The germline V gene has CDR1 SNHLY and CDR2 FYNNEI. CDR3 region: CASNEGQGYTF. Written as DNA, the CDR3 is TGTGCCAGCAACGAGGGACAGGGCTACACCTTC.

The CDR3, as DNA: TGCGCCAGCAGCCTCTCGGGCTCAGGGGGTCGAGGCTACACCTTC. This sequence encodes CASSLSGSGGRGYTF. This chain connects TRBV5-1 to TRBJ1-2; TRBD1 agrees at 7 bases. Losses at the gene ends were 4 bases for V and 8 bases for J; bases not matched to a gene: 14. CDR1 and CDR2 (germline): SGHRS, YFSETQ. The CDR3 consists of 15 residues. Drawing the rest from reference TRBV5-1 and TRBJ1-2, the complete variable domain is KAGVTQTPRYLIKTRGQQVTLSCSPISGHRSVSWYQQTPGQGLQFLFEYFSETQRNKGNFPGRFSGRQFSNSRSEMNVSTLELGDSALYLCASSLSGSGGRGYTFGSGTRLTVV.

This chain uses TRBV6-6 with TRBJ1-5; 7 nucleotides line up with TRBD1. Germline CDR1 and CDR2: MNHNY and SVGAGI (reference sequence). This CDR3 is built from 14 residues. Trimming removed 6 bases from V and 6 bases from J; junction bases left unmatched: 8. The CDR3: CASRKEGATQPQHF. CDR3 nucleotide sequence: TGTGCCAGCAGGAAGGAGGGGGCCACTCAGCCCCAGCATTTT.